Following are 27 T cell receptor beta chains from one sample sequenced in a study of beta chain features in type 1 diabetes (dated by TCRdb to the late 2010s). Library preparation employed the immunoSEQ multiplex PCR assay. The entire amount of isolated RNA was reverse transcribed using the High Capacity cDNA Reverse Transcription Kit, so the sequenced TCRB transcripts were expressed ones. TCRdb carries this immuneACCESS record with in-frame sequences only. Its versions omit some clonotypes, under half of them owing to an unresolved V gene in the studies checked, with the rest unexplained. The sample table lists fewer than 250,000 clones, over 65% of them with a count of one. Around 0.05% of the sample goes to the ten largest clones. The sample consisted of naive CD4+ T cells from blood. What this sample's cell subset or site label stands for: true naive CD4+ T cells. The receptors were gathered from a man younger than 45 in good health.

The chain has TRBV29-1 and TRBJ2-5, with 9 bases that match TRBD1. Germline assignment: CDR1 SQVTM and CDR2 ANQGSEA. V dropped 4 bases and J dropped 4; count of bases not matched to a gene: 13. CDR3 length: 16 amino acids. The DNA of the CDR3 is TGCAGCGTTGTAAACAGGGGGCAGAACAGGGGAGAGACCCAGTACTTC. It yields the protein CSVVNRGQNRGETQYF.

The V and J genes are TRBV29-1 and TRBJ2-2; 7 nucleotides match TRBD1. Germline loops: CDR1 SQVTM, CDR2 ANQGSEA. After removal of 7 bases from V and 2 bases from J, the junction contained 10 bases not matched to a gene. The CDR3 loop spans 15 amino acids. The CDR3 DNA is TGCAGCGCCAGAAAAGGGACAGTCAACACCGGGGAGCTGTTTTTT. Translated, it gives CSARKGTVNTGELFF.

This chain connects TRBV29-1 to TRBJ2-7; TRBD2 aligns across 7 bases. CDR1 is SQVTM, CDR2 ANQGSEA, per germline. This CDR3 region has 12 residues. Unmatched junction bases numbered 8, after V lost 7 bases and J lost 5 bases. The CDR3 is CSGAGGRDEQYF. The CDR3 nucleotides are TGCAGCGGCGCCGGGGGGAGGGACGAGCAGTACTTC.

This chain connects TRBV14 to TRBJ2-3; 12 positions match TRBD2. Germline trimming cut 3 bases from V and 3 bases from J; bases unmatched to any gene: 4. The CDR3 contains 16 residues. In germline, CDR1 is SGHDN, CDR2 FVKESK. Written as DNA, the CDR3 is TGTGCCAGCAGCCAGGTCCTAGCGGGAGGGACAGATACGCAGTATTTT. Translated: CASSQVLAGGTDTQYF.

The chain employs TRBV30 and TRBJ2-7; 9 nucleotides agree with TRBD1. The germline V gene encodes CDR1 GTSNPN and CDR2 SVGIG (reference sequence). The trim removed 5 bases at V and 7 bases at J, leaving 6 bases unmatched. The CDR3 has 12 amino acids. The CDR3 loop is CAWAHGTGEQYF. CDR3 bases: TGTGCCTGGGCCCACGGGACAGGGGAGCAGTACTTC.

This clone was detected only a few times. The rearrangement links TRBV29-1 to TRBJ2-7; 9 bases agree with TRBD1. J was trimmed by 6 bases and V by 6 bases; bases with no gene match: 12. Germline-derived CDR1 and CDR2 are SQVTM and ANQGSEA. The CDR3 has 14 amino acids. The CDR3 loop reads CSVKGTGLLAEQYF. In DNA, the CDR3 is TGCAGCGTAAAAGGGACAGGGCTATTGGCCGAGCAGTACTTC.

This chain uses TRBV13 with TRBJ2-1, with 7 bases aligning to TRBD1. Germline-derived CDR1 and CDR2 are PRHDT and FYEKMQ (reference sequence). Losses at the gene ends were 2 bases for V and 2 bases for J; bases not matched to a gene: 9. This CDR3 is 17 amino acids long. CDR3 DNA sequence: TGTGCCAGCAGCTTATATTTCAGGGGGTCCCCCTACAATGAGCAGTTCTTC. Translated, it gives CASSLYFRGSPYNEQFF.

V gene TRBV25-1 combines with J gene TRBJ2-3, with TRBD2 matching 10 bases. V was clipped by 8 bases and J by 5 bases; unmatched bases: 4. This CDR3 comprises 13 residues. Germline CDR1 and CDR2: MGHDK and SYGVNS. The CDR3 here is CASGLAGVDTQYF. The DNA of the CDR3 is TGTGCCAGCGGTCTAGCGGGAGTAGATACGCAGTATTTT. The variable domain in full, with the rest retrieved from reference TRBV25-1 and TRBJ2-3, is EADIYQTPRYLVIGTGKKITLECSQTMGHDKMYWYQQDPGMELHLIHYSYGVNSTEKGDLSSESTVSRIRTEHFPLTLESARPSHTSQYLCASGLAGVDTQYFGPGTRLTVL.

The chain couples TRBV15 to TRBJ1-1, with D uncertain. Germline V gives CDR1 LNHNV, CDR2 YYDKDF (reference sequence). This CDR3 is built from 16 residues. V was shortened by 1 base and J by 4 bases, with 16 bases between the two germline ends. CDR3 coding DNA: TGTGCCACCAGCAGAGCCCCGACCAAACGGGGCACTGAAGCTTTCTTT. This translates into CATSRAPTKRGTEAFF. Together with reference TRBV15 and TRBJ1-1, the CDR3 gives the full variable domain: DAMVIQNPRYQVTQFGKPVTLSCSQTLNHNVMYWYQQKSSQAPKLLFHYYDKDFNNEADTPDNFQSRRPNTSFCFLDIRSPGLGDTAMYLCATSRAPTKRGTEAFFGQGTRLTVV.

This chain connects TRBV9 to TRBJ2-7; 10 bases align to TRBD1. This CDR3 has 16 residues. The trim removed 0 bases at V and 2 bases at J, leaving 5 bases unmatched. The germline V gene has CDR1 SGDLS and CDR2 YYNGEE. The CDR3 DNA is TGTGCCAGCAGCGTAGGGGGGACAGGGGTTCCCTACGAGCAGTACTTC. This translates into CASSVGGTGVPYEQYF.

The V gene is TRBV19, the J gene TRBJ2-1, with 7 bases fitting TRBD2. This CDR3 has 13 residues. Germline assignment: CDR1 LNHDA and CDR2 SQIVND (reference sequence). V shed 5 bases, J shed 8 bases, and the junction held 6 bases outside the gene matches. As DNA, the CDR3 is TGTGCCAGTAGTTCCCGACTAGCCGATGAGCAGTTCTTC. It encodes CASSSRLADEQFF.

The rearrangement links TRBV25-1 to TRBJ2-1; tentative D call: TRBD2 (5 bases). The V gene's germline CDR1 is MGHDK and CDR2 SYGVNS. This CDR3 comprises 12 residues. V was trimmed by 7 bases and J by 7 bases, leaving 11 bases between them. CDR3 sequence: CASTRWENEQFF. The CDR3 coding sequence is TGTGCCAGCACGCGCTGGGAGAATGAGCAGTTCTTC.

The chain couples TRBV6-5 to TRBJ2-7, with 7 bases that match TRBD1. Trimming removed 2 bases from V and 4 bases from J; junction bases left unmatched: 8. The CDR3 length is 15 residues. The germline CDR1 and CDR2 sequences are MNHEY and SVGAGI. CDR3 DNA: TGTGCCAGCAGTTACGACAGGGCTACTTTTTACGAGCAGTACTTC. Translation gives CASSYDRATFYEQYF.

This clone was counted a few times. This chain connects TRBV5-1 to TRBJ2-1, with D perhaps matching TRBD2 (6 bases). Germline V lookup: CDR1 SGHRS, CDR2 YFSETQ. The CDR3 is 16 residues long. Trimming shortened V by 2 bases and J by 1 base, and 13 bases separated the two germline ends. DNA for the CDR3: TGCGCCAGCAGCTTATGGGGGGTCGAATCCTACAATGAGCAGTTCTTC. Translated, it gives CASSLWGVESYNEQFF.

This clone turned up a few times. The chain uses TRBV7-9 and TRBJ2-5, with D unresolved. The CDR3 extends over 13 amino acids. Trimming took 4 bases from V and 7 from J, leaving 13 bases between them. Germline V gene data show CDR1 as SEHNR and CDR2 as FQNEAQ (reference sequence). This chain's CDR3 is CASSYALPGTQYF. DNA for the CDR3: TGTGCCAGCAGCTACGCACTGCCCGGGACCCAGTACTTC. The variable domain in full, with the rest retrieved from reference TRBV7-9 and TRBJ2-5, is DTGVSQNPRHKITKRGQNVTFRCDPISEHNRLYWYRQTLGQGPEFLTYFQNEAQLEKSRLLSDRFSAERPKGSFSTLEIQRTEQGDSAMYLCASSYALPGTQYFGPGTRLLVL.

The rearrangement joins TRBV30 to TRBJ2-5, with 7 bases identical to TRBD1. The germline V gene encodes CDR1 GTSNPN and CDR2 SVGIG (reference sequence). The ends lost 3 bases at V and 0 bases at J; junction bases unmatched: 4. This CDR3 is built from 14 residues. Here the CDR3 DNA reads TGTGCCTGGAGGGGACAGACCCACCAAGAGACCCAGTACTTC. Protein sequence: CAWRGQTHQETQYF.

This clone was observed a few times. The chain has TRBV7-9 and TRBJ2-1; tentatively, D is TRBD2 (5 bases). With 4 bases removed from V and 10 bases from J, the gap between germline ends came to 14 bases. The CDR3 loop spans 13 amino acids. The germline V gene has CDR1 SEHNR and CDR2 FQNEAQ (reference sequence). This chain's CDR3 is CASSSIPGREQFF. CDR3 nucleotide sequence: TGTGCCAGCAGCTCAATTCCGGGAAGGGAGCAGTTCTTC.

This rearrangement joins TRBV18 to TRBJ2-1; D tentatively reads TRBD1 or TRBD2 (6 bases each). CDR3 size: 11 residues. Germline values: CDR1 KGHSH, CDR2 LQKENI. Trimming cost V 4 bases and J 9 bases, with 7 bases left between them. This chain's CDR3 is CASSQGGEQFF. CDR3 DNA sequence: TGTGCCAGCTCACAGGGGGGTGAGCAGTTCTTC.

This chain connects TRBV12-5 to TRBJ2-1; 7 positions match TRBD1. V was pared by 5 bases and J by 5 bases, with 3 bases of the junction left unmatched. Germline CDR1 and CDR2: LGHNT and FRNRAP. There are 13 residues in the CDR3. In DNA form, the CDR3 reads TGTGCTAGTGGTCGACAGGGCGACAATGAGCAGTTCTTC. It codes for CASGRQGDNEQFF.

This clone appeared a few times. This chain joins TRBV30 and TRBJ1-6; 7 bases match TRBD1. Germline-derived CDR1 and CDR2 are GTSNPN and SVGIG (reference sequence). With 3 bases clipped from V and 8 bases from J, the junction kept 1 base outside the gene matches. The CDR3 is 12 residues long. In DNA form, the CDR3 reads TGTGCCTGGAGGGACAGGTATTCACCCCTCCACTTT. It codes for CAWRDRYSPLHF. Full variable domain (rest looked up from reference TRBV30 and TRBJ1-6): SQTIHQWPATLVQPVGSPLSLECTVEGTSNPNLYWYRQAAGRGLQLLFYSVGIGQISSEVPQNLSASRPQDRQFILSSKKLLLSDSGFYLCAWRDRYSPLHFGNGTRLTVT.

Written as DNA, the CDR3 is TGTGCCAGCAGTCCCAGGGGCCTGGGGGAGACCCAGTACTTC. It specifies CASSPRGLGETQYF. The V and J genes are TRBV27 and TRBJ2-5, with D possibly matching TRBD1 (6 bases). CDR1 and CDR2 (germline): MNHEY, SMNVEV (reference sequence). The CDR3 length is 14 residues. V was trimmed by 5 bases and J by 5 bases, leaving 15 bases between them.

This CDR3 reads CASRFLTGGYEQYF. Here the CDR3 DNA reads TGTGCCAGCAGGTTTTTGACAGGGGGCTACGAGCAGTACTTC. The V call is TRBV11-2, the J call TRBJ2-7; 9 bases map to TRBD1. Unmatched junction bases numbered 6, after V lost 6 bases and J lost 3 bases. Germline V gene data show CDR1 as SGHAT and CDR2 as FQNNGV. The CDR3 consists of 14 residues.

The rearrangement uses TRBV30 and TRBJ2-3, with 8 bases aligning to TRBD1. The CDR3 runs 15 residues. Germline values: CDR1 GTSNPN, CDR2 SVGIG (reference sequence). V shed 4 bases and J 3 bases; nucleotides not matched to a gene: 9. The CDR3: CAWIRTGQKTDTQYF. For the CDR3, the DNA is TGTGCCTGGATAAGGACAGGGCAAAAGACAGATACGCAGTATTTT.

This clone was counted between two and nine times. V usage is TRBV30 and J usage is TRBJ1-2; TRBD1 aligns across 7 bases. The J segment lost 2 bases and the V segment lost 3 bases, leaving 3 bases of the junction unmatched. The CDR3 totals 13 residues. Germline CDR1 is GTSNPN and CDR2 is SVGIG (reference sequence). The CDR3 region is CAWRGQINYGYTF. The CDR3 region has the DNA TGTGCCTGGAGGGGACAGATCAACTATGGCTACACCTTC.

The chain uses TRBV7-2 and TRBJ1-5, with 8 bases lining up with TRBD1. This CDR3 contains 15 residues. With V trimmed by 5 bases and J by 1 base, 4 bases remained unmatched. CDR1 and CDR2 from the germline V gene are SGHTA and FQGNSA. The DNA of the CDR3 is TGTGCCAGCAGCCCCAGGGGGCAGAGCAATCAGCCCCAGCATTTT. Amino acid sequence: CASSPRGQSNQPQHF.

This rearrangement joins TRBV18 to TRBJ2-3; D remains ambiguous. The CDR3 has 13 amino acids. Trimming pared 5 bases from V and 2 bases from J, leaving 8 bases between. Germline V gene data show CDR1 as KGHSH and CDR2 as LQKENI. For the CDR3, the DNA is TGTGCCAGCTCAAGACGAACCACAGATACGCAGTATTTT. It specifies CASSRRTTDTQYF.

In its sample, this clone was seen a few times. The chain joins TRBV29-1 to TRBJ1-2; D is unresolved. The CDR3 is 12 amino acids. V lost 3 bases and J 9 bases, leaving 14 bases between the germline ends. Germline lookup yields CDR1 SQVTM and CDR2 ANQGSEA. The CDR3, as DNA: TGCAGCGTTGAGTGGCAGTCTATGAGCTACACCTTC. Translation: CSVEWQSMSYTF.